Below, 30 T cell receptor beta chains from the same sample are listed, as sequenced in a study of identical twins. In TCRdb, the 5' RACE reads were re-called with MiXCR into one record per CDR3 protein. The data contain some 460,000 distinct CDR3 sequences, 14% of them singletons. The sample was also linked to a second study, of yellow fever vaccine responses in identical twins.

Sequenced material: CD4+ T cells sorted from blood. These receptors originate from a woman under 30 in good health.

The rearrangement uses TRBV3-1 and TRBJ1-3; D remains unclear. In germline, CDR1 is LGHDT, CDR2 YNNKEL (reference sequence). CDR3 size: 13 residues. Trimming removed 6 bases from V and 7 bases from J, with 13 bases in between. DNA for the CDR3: TGTGCCAGCAGTGCGGACGCTAGGAACACCATATATTTT. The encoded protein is CASSADARNTIYF.

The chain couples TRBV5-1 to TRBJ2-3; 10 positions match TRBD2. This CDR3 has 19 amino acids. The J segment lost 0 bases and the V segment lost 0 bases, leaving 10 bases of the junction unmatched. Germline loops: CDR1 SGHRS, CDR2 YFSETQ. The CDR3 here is CASSLAPLGAGGSTDTQYF. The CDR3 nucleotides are TGCGCCAGCAGCTTGGCCCCCCTTGGAGCGGGGGGGAGCACAGATACGCAGTATTTT.

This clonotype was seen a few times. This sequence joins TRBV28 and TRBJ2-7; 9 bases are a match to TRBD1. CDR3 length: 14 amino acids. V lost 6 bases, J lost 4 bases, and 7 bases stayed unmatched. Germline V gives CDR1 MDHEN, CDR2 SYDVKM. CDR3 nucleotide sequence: TGTGCCAGCAGATCCACAGGGGGCATATACGAGCAGTACTTC. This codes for CASRSTGGIYEQYF.

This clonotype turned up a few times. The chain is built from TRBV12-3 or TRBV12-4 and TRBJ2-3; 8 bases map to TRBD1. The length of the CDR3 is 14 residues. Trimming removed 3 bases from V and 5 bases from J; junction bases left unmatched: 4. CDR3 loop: CASSFRTGKDTQYF. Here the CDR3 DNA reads TGTGCCAGCAGTTTTCGGACAGGGAAAGATACGCAGTATTTT.

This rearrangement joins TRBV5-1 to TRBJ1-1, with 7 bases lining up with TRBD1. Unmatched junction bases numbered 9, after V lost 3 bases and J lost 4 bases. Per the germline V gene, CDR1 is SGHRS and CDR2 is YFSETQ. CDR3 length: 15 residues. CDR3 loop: CASSYRLDRATEAFF. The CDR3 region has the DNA TGCGCCAGCAGCTATAGACTCGACAGGGCCACTGAAGCTTTCTTT.

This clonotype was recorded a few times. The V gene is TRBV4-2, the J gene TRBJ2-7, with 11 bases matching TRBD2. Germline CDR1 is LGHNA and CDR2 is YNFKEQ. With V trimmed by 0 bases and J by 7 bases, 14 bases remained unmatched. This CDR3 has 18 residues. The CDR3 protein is CASSQDLLAGDRHWEQYF. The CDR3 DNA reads TGTGCCAGCAGCCAAGATCTACTAGCGGGAGATCGCCACTGGGAGCAGTACTTC.

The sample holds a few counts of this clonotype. The CDR3 nucleotides are TGTGCTAGTGGTCACGGCCTGGGCGAGCAGTACTTC. Residues: CASGHGLGEQYF. The V gene is TRBV12-5, the J gene TRBJ2-7; no firm D call. CDR3 size: 12 residues. The V gene lost 5 bases and the J gene lost 6 bases, with 11 bases spanning the gap. Per the germline V gene, CDR1 is LGHNT and CDR2 is FRNRAP.

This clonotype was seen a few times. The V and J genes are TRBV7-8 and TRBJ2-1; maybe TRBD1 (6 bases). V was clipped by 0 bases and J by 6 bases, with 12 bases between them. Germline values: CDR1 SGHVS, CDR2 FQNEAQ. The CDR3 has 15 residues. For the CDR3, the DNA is TGTGCCAGCAGCTTAGCGGAGACAGGCCGCAATGAGCAGTTCTTC. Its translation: CASSLAETGRNEQFF.

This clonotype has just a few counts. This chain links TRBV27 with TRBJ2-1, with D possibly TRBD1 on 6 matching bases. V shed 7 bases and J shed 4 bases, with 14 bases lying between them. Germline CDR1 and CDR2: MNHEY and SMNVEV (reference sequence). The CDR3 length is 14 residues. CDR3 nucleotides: TGTGCCAGCAATCTAGGGGGACCTTACAATGAGCAGTTCTTC. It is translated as CASNLGGPYNEQFF.

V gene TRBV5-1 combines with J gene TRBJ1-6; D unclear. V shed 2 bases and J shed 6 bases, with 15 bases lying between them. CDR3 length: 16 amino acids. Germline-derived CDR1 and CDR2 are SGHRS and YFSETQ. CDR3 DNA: TGCGCCAGCAGCTTAGAGAAAGGACGGTTTAATTCACCCCTCCACTTT. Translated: CASSLEKGRFNSPLHF.

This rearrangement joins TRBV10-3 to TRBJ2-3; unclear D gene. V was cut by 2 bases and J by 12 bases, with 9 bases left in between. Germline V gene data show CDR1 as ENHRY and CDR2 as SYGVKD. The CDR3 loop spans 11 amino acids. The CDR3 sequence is CAISEGPNQYF. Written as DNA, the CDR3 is TGTGCCATCAGTGAGGGACCAAACCAGTATTTT.

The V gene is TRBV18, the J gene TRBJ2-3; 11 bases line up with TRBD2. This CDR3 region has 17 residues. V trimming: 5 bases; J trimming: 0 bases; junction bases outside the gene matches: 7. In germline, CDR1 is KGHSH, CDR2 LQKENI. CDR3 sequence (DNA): TGTGCCAGCTCAACCACTAGCGGGAGCCTGAGCACAGATACGCAGTATTTT. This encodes CASSTTSGSLSTDTQYF.

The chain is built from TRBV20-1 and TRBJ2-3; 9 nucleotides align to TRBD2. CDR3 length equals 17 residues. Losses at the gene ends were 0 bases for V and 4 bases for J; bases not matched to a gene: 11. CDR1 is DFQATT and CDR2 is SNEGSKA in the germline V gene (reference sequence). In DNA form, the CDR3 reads TGCAGTGCTAGAGATCCTAGCGGGGCGGCAGGCTCAGATACGCAGTATTTT. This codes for CSARDPSGAAGSDTQYF.

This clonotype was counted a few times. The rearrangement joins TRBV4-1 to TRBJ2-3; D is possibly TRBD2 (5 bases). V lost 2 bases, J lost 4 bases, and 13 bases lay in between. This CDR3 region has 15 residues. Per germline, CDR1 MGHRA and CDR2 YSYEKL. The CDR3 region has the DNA TGCGCCAGCAGCCAAACCTATACGGAGGCAGATACGCAGTATTTT. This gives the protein CASSQTYTEADTQYF.

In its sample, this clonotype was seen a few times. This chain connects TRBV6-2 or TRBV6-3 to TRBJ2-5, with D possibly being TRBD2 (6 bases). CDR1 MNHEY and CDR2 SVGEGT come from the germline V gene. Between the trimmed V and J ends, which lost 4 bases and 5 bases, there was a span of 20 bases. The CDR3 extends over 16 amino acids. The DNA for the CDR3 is TGTGCCAGCAGTTCCCGTGGGCGGGGAGACCGGGAGACCCAGTACTTC. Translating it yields CASSSRGRGDRETQYF.

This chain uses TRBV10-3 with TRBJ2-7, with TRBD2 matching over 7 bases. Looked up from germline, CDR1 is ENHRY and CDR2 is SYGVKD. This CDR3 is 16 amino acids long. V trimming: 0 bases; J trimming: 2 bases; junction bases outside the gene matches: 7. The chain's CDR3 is CAISESIGLAAYEQYF. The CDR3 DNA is TGTGCCATCAGTGAGTCGATCGGTCTAGCGGCCTACGAGCAGTACTTC.

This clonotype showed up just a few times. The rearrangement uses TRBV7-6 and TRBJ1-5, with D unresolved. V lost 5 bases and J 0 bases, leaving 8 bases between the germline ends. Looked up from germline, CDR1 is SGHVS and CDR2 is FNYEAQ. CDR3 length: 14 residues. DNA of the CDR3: TGTGCCAGCAGCCCCACCCCTAGCAATCAGCCCCAGCATTTT. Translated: CASSPTPSNQPQHF.

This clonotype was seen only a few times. Here the CDR3 reads CASLGDRGLSSGANVLTF. The CDR3 DNA reads TGCGCCAGCTTGGGGGACAGGGGGCTAAGCTCTGGGGCCAACGTCCTGACTTTC. V gene TRBV5-1 combines with J gene TRBJ2-6, with 12 nucleotides matching TRBD1. The CDR3 is 18 residues long. CDR1 is SGHRS, CDR2 YFSETQ, per germline. Trimming removed 7 bases from V and 0 bases from J; junction bases left unmatched: 8.

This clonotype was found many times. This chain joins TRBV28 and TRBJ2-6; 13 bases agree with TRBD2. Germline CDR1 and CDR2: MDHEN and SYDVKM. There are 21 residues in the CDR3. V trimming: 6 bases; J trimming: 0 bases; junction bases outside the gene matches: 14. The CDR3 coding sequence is TGTGCCAGCAGCCAGGGGGTGGGACTAGCGGGATATACCTCTGGGGCCAACGTCCTGACTTTC. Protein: CASSQGVGLAGYTSGANVLTF.

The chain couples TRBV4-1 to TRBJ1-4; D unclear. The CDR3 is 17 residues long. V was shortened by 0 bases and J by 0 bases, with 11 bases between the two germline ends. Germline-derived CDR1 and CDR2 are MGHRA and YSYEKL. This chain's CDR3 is CASSQDRWPPTNEKLFF. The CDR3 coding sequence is TGCGCCAGCAGCCAAGATCGGTGGCCACCAACTAATGAAAAACTGTTTTTT.

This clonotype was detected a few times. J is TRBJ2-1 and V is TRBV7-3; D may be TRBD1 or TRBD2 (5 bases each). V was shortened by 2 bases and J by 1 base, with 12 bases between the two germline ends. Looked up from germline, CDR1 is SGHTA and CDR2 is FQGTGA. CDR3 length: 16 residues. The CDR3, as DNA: TGTGCCAGCAGCTTAGGTATTTGGGGGTCCTACAATGAGCAGTTCTTC. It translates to CASSLGIWGSYNEQFF.

The CDR3 sequence: CASSEAVGRPSYNEQFF. The CDR3 region has the DNA TGTGCCAGCAGTGAAGCAGTCGGCCGGCCCTCCTACAATGAGCAGTTCTTC. J is TRBJ2-1 and V is TRBV25-1, with D hard to call. The CDR3 extends over 17 amino acids. Germline V gives CDR1 MGHDK, CDR2 SYGVNS. V was pared by 2 bases and J by 0 bases, with 14 bases between.

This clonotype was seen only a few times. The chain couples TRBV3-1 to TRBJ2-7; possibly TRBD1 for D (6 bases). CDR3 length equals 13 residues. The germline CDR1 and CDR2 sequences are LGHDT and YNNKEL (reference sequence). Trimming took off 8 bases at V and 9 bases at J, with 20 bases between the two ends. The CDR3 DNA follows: TGTGCCAGCCACCGACAGGAGAGGCCTCGGCAGTACTTC. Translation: CASHRQERPRQYF.

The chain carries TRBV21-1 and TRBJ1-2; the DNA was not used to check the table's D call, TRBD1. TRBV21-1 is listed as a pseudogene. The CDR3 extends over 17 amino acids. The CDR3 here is CASSKKGLSGRGYGYTF. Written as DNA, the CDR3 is TGTGCCAGCAGCAAAAAGGGGCTGAGTGGGCGCGGATATGGCTACACCTTC.

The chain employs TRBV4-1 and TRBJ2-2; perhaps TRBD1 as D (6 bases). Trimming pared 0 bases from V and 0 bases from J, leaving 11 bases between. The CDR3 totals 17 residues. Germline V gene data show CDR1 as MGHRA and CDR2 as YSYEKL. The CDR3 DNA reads TGCGCCAGCAGCCAAGATAAGGACAGCCCGAACACCGGGGAGCTGTTTTTT. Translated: CASSQDKDSPNTGELFF.

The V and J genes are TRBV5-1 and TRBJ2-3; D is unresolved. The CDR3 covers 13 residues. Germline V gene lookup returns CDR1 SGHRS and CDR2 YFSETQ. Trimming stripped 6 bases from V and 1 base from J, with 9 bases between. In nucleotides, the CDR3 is TGCGCCAGCAAATCATCAGGCACAGATACGCAGTATTTT. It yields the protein CASKSSGTDTQYF. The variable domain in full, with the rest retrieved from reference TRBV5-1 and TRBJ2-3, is KAGVTQTPRYLIKTRGQQVTLSCSPISGHRSVSWYQQTPGQGLQFLFEYFSETQRNKGNFPGRFSGRQFSNSRSEMNVSTLELGDSALYLCASKSSGTDTQYFGPGTRLTVL.

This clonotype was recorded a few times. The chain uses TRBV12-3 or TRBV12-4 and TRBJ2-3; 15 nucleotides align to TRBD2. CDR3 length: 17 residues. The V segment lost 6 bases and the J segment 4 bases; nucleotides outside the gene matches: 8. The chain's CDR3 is CASSRTSGRAGADTQYF. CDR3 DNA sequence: TGTGCCAGCAGCAGGACTAGCGGGAGGGCTGGCGCAGATACGCAGTATTTT.

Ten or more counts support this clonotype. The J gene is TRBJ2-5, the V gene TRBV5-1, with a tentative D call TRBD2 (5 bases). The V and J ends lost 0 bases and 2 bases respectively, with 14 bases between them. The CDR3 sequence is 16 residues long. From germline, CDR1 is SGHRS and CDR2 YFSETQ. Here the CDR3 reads CASSLGRLGSQETQYF. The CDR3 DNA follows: TGCGCCAGCAGCTTGGGGCGCTTAGGGAGTCAAGAGACCCAGTACTTC. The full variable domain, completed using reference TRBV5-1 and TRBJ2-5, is KAGVTQTPRYLIKTRGQQVTLSCSPISGHRSVSWYQQTPGQGLQFLFEYFSETQRNKGNFPGRFSGRQFSNSRSEMNVSTLELGDSALYLCASSLGRLGSQETQYFGPGTRLLVL.

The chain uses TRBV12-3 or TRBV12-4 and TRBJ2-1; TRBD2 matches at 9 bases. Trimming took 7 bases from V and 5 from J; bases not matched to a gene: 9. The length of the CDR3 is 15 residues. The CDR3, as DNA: TGTGCCAGCACCCCACGGGCTAGCGGGAACAATGAGCAGTTCTTC. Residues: CASTPRASGNNEQFF.

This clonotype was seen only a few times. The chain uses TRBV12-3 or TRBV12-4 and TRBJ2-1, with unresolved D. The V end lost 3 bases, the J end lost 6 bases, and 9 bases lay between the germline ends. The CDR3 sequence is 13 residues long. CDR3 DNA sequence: TGTGCCAGCAGTTTTCGTACGGGCAATGAGCAGTTCTTC. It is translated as CASSFRTGNEQFF.